Each of the 18 T cell receptor beta chains below was sequenced from the same sample in a study of beta chain features in type 1 diabetes. Reverse transcribing all isolated RNA meant expressed TCRB transcripts were sequenced. Some clones are missing from TCRdb's copy, which holds only in-frame ones; the method was immunoSEQ multiplex PCR. The sample has under 450,000 clones; more than 12% are singletons. The sequencing sample was made of naive CD4+ T cells from blood. The receptors were sampled from a woman younger than 35 in good health.

The chain employs TRBV7-2 and TRBJ2-1; D may be TRBD2 (6 bases). V was trimmed by 2 bases and J by 0 bases, leaving 14 bases between them. CDR3 length: 17 amino acids. Germline values: CDR1 SGHTA, CDR2 FQGNSA. The CDR3 region is CASSLRFGGVSYNEQFF. The CDR3 DNA follows: TGTGCCAGCAGCTTAAGGTTTGGCGGGGTCTCCTACAATGAGCAGTTCTTC.

A few counts support this clone. V gene TRBV4-2 combines with J gene TRBJ1-4; TRBD1 matches 9 bases. This CDR3 region has 18 residues. CDR1 is LGHNA and CDR2 is YNFKEQ in the germline V gene. V shed 1 base, J shed 2 bases, and the junction held 8 bases outside the gene matches. CDR3 in amino acids: CASSQGNRGQGTNEKLFF. The DNA of the CDR3 is TGTGCCAGCAGCCAAGGGAACAGGGGGCAAGGGACTAATGAAAAACTGTTTTTT.

This clone was observed a handful of times. The genes are TRBV7-8 and TRBJ1-1; D is ambiguous. The V end was cut by 6 bases, the J end by 0 bases, with 8 bases between. The CDR3 is 13 amino acids. CDR1 is SGHVS, CDR2 FQNEAQ, per germline. CDR3 nucleotides: TGTGCCAGCAGGACACTTATGAACACTGAAGCTTTCTTT. It specifies CASRTLMNTEAFF.

The chain couples TRBV7-9 to TRBJ1-2; maybe TRBD1 (5 bases). V was shortened by 6 bases and J by 4 bases, with 21 bases between the two germline ends. The CDR3 runs 16 residues. Germline lookup yields CDR1 SEHNR and CDR2 FQNEAQ (reference sequence). CDR3 coding DNA: TGTGCCAGCAGTTATTCTTTACTGACAGATGCCTATGGCTACACCTTC. Amino acids: CASSYSLLTDAYGYTF.

This clone was observed a handful of times. The chain recombines TRBV25-1 with TRBJ1-4, with TRBD1 matching 8 bases. The germline V gene encodes CDR1 MGHDK and CDR2 SYGVNS. Losses at the gene ends were 2 bases for V and 6 bases for J; bases not matched to a gene: 8. This CDR3 region has 16 residues. The CDR3 protein is CASSERTGTGHEKLFF. The CDR3 nucleotides are TGTGCCAGCAGTGAACGTACCGGGACAGGCCATGAAAAACTGTTTTTT.

The genes are TRBV29-1 and TRBJ2-5; 8 bases agree with TRBD2. With the DNA end fitting TRBJ2-7 better, the J assignment may be wrong. The CDR3 spans 13 residues. Germline CDR1 SQVTM, CDR2 ANQGSEA. DNA of the CDR3: TGCAGCGCCCGGGAGGGAATTGCCTACGAGCAGTACTTC. Its protein product is CSAREGIAYEQYF.

This clone has just a few counts. V usage is TRBV28 and J usage is TRBJ2-7; 13 positions agree with TRBD2. This CDR3 is built from 16 residues. V was clipped by 5 bases and J by 2 bases; unmatched bases: 6. Germline CDR1 and CDR2: MDHEN and SYDVKM. The CDR3 DNA reads as TGTGCCAGCAGTGATCCGGGACTAGCGGGAACCTACGAGCAGTACTTC. It encodes CASSDPGLAGTYEQYF.

This clone was observed a few times. The chain recombines TRBV5-1 with TRBJ2-5, with 10 bases identical to TRBD2. The CDR3 sequence is 15 residues long. Germline V gene lookup returns CDR1 SGHRS and CDR2 YFSETQ. Germline trimming cut 0 bases from V and 2 bases from J; bases unmatched to any gene: 1. This chain's CDR3 is CASSLVLAGQETQYF. CDR3 nucleotides: TGCGCCAGCAGCTTGGTACTAGCGGGACAAGAGACCCAGTACTTC.

This clone has a handful of counts. The chain joins TRBV5-6 to TRBJ1-1; D unresolved. Trimming stripped 1 base from V and 1 base from J, with 5 bases between. The V gene's germline CDR1 is SGHDT and CDR2 YYEEEE. The length of the CDR3 is 13 residues. The CDR3 coding sequence is TGTGCCAGCAGCTTGAGACAGAACACTGAAGCTTTCTTT. Translated: CASSLRQNTEAFF.

This clone was detected only a few times. This chain joins TRBV5-1 and TRBJ2-5; 8 nucleotides agree with TRBD2. This CDR3 has 16 amino acids. The trim removed 0 bases at V and 2 bases at J, leaving 6 bases unmatched. Per germline, CDR1 SGHRS and CDR2 YFSETQ. The CDR3: CASSLEVQRGQETQYF. In DNA, the CDR3 is TGCGCCAGCAGCTTGGAGGTCCAGCGGGGGCAAGAGACCCAGTACTTC.

This sequence joins TRBV11-2 and TRBJ2-7, with 7 bases lining up with TRBD1. This CDR3 contains 15 residues. Germline loops: CDR1 SGHAT, CDR2 FQNNGV. V lost 3 bases to trimming and J lost 1 base; unmatched junction nucleotides: 6. CDR3 region: CASSFTQGESYEQYF. The CDR3 bases are TGTGCCAGCAGCTTCACTCAGGGGGAATCCTACGAGCAGTACTTC.

Only a few counts were recorded for this clone. J is TRBJ2-2 and V is TRBV2; TRBD2 is a possible D gene (5 bases). V was shortened by 6 bases and J by 0 bases, with 5 bases between the two germline ends. The CDR3 loop spans 13 amino acids. CDR1 and CDR2 (germline): SNHLY, FYNNEI. Here the CDR3 DNA reads TGTGCCAGCAGCGGGGCGAACACCGGGGAGCTGTTTTTT. Protein sequence: CASSGANTGELFF. Using reference TRBV2 and TRBJ2-2 for the parts outside the CDR3, the full variable domain is EPEVTQTPSHQVTQMGQEVILRCVPISNHLYFYWYRQILGQKVEFLVSFYNNEISEKSEIFDDQFSVERPDGSNFTLKIRSTKLEDSAMYFCASSGANTGELFFGEGSRLTVL.

In its sample, this clone was seen a few times. This chain uses TRBV7-9 with TRBJ1-5; 11 bases align to TRBD1. The CDR3 length is 18 residues. Germline V CDR1 and CDR2: SEHNR, FQNEAQ (reference sequence). The junction had 10 bases not matched to a gene; V was cut back by 2 bases and J by 4 bases. CDR3 DNA sequence: TGTGCCAGCAGCTTAACCTCCGGGACAGGGGGATTTAATCAGCCCCAGCATTTT. Translating it yields CASSLTSGTGGFNQPQHF.

The V and J genes are TRBV2 and TRBJ2-1; TRBD2 might be the D (6 bases). The ends were cut back, 3 bases at V and 7 bases at J, with 13 bases in the middle. Per germline, CDR1 SNHLY and CDR2 FYNNEI. The CDR3 length is 14 residues. DNA of the CDR3: TGTGCCAGCAGTGAGGAAGGGAGGAGAAATGAGCAGTTCTTC. Translating it yields CASSEEGRRNEQFF.

There are a few counts of this clone. V usage is TRBV28 and J usage is TRBJ2-1, with 9 positions matching TRBD2. This CDR3 spans 16 amino acids. Per the germline V gene, CDR1 is MDHEN and CDR2 is SYDVKM. With 1 base clipped from V and 7 bases from J, the junction kept 8 bases outside the gene matches. CDR3 protein: CASSLFVSGSFNEQFF. CDR3 DNA sequence: TGTGCCAGCAGTTTATTTGTTAGCGGGAGTTTTAATGAGCAGTTCTTC.

V usage is TRBV9 and J usage is TRBJ2-1, with D perhaps TRBD2 (5 bases). The CDR3 is 13 residues long. Germline lookup yields CDR1 SGDLS and CDR2 YYNGEE. The V gene lost 0 bases and the J gene lost 7 bases, with 8 bases spanning the gap. For the CDR3, the DNA is TGTGCCAGCAGCGTAGAGCGGTTTAATGAGCAGTTCTTC. It specifies CASSVERFNEQFF.

This clone was counted a few times. The rearrangement joins TRBV30 to TRBJ1-1; D uncertain. In germline, CDR1 is GTSNPN, CDR2 SVGIG (reference sequence). The CDR3 has 15 residues. V lost 2 bases to trimming and J lost 0 bases, with 13 bases between them. The CDR3 spells CAWSNRRRLNTEAFF. For the CDR3, the DNA is TGTGCCTGGAGTAATCGACGGAGATTGAACACTGAAGCTTTCTTT.

The chain carries TRBV6-6 and TRBJ2-1, with 7 bases matching TRBD2. J lost 10 bases, V lost 4 bases, and 16 bases had no gene match. The CDR3 has 16 residues. Germline-derived CDR1 and CDR2 are MNHNY and SVGAGI (reference sequence). The CDR3 region has the DNA TGTGCCAGCAGTTTGGAGCGGGGAGGGCCACGTGGGGAGCAGTTCTTC. The encoded protein is CASSLERGGPRGEQFF.